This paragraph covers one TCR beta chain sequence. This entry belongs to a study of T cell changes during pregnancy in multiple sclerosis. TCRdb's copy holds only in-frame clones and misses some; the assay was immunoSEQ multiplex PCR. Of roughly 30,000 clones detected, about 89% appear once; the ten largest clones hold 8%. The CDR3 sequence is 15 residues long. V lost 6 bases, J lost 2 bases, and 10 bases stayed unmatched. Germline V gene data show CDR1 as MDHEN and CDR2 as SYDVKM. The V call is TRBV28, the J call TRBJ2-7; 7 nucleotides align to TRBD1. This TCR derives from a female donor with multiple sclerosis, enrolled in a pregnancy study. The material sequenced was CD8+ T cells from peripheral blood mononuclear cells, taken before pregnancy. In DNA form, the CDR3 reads TGTGCCAGCAGGACAGGGTACCCTCGGACCTACGAGCAGTACTTC. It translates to CASRTGYPRTYEQYF. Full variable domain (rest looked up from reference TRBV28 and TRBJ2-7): DVKVTQSSRYLVKRTGEKVFLECVQDMDHENMFWYRQDPGLGLRLIYFSYDVKMKEKGDIPEGYSVSREKKERFSLILESASTNQTSMYLCASRTGYPRTYEQYFGPGTRLTVT.